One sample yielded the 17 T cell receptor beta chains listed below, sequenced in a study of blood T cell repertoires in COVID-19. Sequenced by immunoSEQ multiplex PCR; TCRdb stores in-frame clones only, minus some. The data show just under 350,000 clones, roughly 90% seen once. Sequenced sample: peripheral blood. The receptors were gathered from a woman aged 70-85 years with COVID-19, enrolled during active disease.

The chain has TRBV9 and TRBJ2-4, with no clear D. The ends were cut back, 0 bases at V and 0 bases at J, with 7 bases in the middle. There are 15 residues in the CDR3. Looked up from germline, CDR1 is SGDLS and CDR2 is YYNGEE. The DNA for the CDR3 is TGTGCCAGCAGCGTAGGGCCAGTAGCCAAAAACATTCAGTACTTC. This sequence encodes CASSVGPVAKNIQYF.

CDR3 nucleotide sequence: TGTGCCAGCAGTTGGACAGGGGCGGCCGGGGAGCTGTTTTTT. Its translation is CASSWTGAAGELFF. J is TRBJ2-2 and V is TRBV6-6, with 9 bases fitting TRBD1. Germline CDR1 reads MNHNY; CDR2 reads SVGAGI (reference sequence). The CDR3 runs to 14 residues. J gave up 6 bases and V 4 bases, and 3 bases lay outside the gene matches.

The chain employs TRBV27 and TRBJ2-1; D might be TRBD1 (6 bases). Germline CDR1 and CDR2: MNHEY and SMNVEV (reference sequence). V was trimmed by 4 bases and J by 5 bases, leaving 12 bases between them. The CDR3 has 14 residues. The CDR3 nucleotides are TGTGCCAGCAGTTACAGGGAAGGGGACAATGAGCAGTTCTTC. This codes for CASSYREGDNEQFF.

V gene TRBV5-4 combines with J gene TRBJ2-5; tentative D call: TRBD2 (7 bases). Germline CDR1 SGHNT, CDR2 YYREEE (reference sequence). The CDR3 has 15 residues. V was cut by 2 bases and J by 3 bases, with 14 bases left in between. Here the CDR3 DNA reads TGTGCCAGCAGCTTAGCGGGGACAACTAAAGAGACCCAGTACTTC. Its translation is CASSLAGTTKETQYF.

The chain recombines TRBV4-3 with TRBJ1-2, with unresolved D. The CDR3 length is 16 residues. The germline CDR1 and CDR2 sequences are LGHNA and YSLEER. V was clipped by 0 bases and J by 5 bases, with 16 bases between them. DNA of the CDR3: TGCGCCAGCAGCCAAGATCAATGGGCAGCAACTTATGGCTACACCTTC. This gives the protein CASSQDQWAATYGYTF.

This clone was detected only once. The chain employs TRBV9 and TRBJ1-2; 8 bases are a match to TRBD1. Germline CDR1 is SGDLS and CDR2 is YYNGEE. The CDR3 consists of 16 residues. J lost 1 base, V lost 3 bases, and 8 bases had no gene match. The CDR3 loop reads CASSGSDRGHNYGYTF. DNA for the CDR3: TGTGCCAGCAGCGGGTCCGACAGGGGCCATAACTATGGCTACACCTTC.

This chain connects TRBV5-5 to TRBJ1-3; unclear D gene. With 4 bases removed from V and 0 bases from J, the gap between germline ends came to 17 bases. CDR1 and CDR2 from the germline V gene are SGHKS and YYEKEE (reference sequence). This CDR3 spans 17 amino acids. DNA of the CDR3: TGTGCCAGCAGCCCGGACTTTCGCCCGAGCTCTGGAAACACCATATATTTT. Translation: CASSPDFRPSSGNTIYF.

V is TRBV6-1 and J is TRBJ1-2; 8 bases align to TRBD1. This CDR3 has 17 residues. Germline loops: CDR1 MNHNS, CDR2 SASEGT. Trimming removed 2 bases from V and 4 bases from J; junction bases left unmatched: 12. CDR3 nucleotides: TGTGCCAGCAGTGAATGGCGGACAGGGAGAACCGTCTATGGCTACACCTTC. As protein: CASSEWRTGRTVYGYTF.

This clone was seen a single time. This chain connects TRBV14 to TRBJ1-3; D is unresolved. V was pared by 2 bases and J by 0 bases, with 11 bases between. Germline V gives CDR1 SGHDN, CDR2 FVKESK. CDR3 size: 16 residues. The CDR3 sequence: CASSQYLTISGNTIYF. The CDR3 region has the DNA TGTGCCAGCAGCCAATACCTAACCATCTCTGGAAACACCATATATTTT.

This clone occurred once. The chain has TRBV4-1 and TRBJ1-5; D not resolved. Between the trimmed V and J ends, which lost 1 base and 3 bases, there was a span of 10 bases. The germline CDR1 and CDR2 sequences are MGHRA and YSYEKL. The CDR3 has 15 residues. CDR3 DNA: TGCGCCAGCAGCCAAGTCTTTAACAACAATCAGCCCCAGCATTTT. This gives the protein CASSQVFNNNQPQHF.

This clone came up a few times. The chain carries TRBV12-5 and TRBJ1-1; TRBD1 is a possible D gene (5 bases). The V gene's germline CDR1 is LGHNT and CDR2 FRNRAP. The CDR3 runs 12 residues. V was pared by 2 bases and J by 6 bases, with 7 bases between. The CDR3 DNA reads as TGTGCTAGTGGTTTGCCAGGGTCTGAAGCTTTCTTT. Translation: CASGLPGSEAFF.

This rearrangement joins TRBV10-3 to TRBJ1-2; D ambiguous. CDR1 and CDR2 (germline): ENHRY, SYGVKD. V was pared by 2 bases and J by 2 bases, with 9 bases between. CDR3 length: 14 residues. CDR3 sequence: CAISEGFGNYGYTF. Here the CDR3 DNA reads TGTGCCATCAGTGAGGGTTTCGGGAACTATGGCTACACCTTC.

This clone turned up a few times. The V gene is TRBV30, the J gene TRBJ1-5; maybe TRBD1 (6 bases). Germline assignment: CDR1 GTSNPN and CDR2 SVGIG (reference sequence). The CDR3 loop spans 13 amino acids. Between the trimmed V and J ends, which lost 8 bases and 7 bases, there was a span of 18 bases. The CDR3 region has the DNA TGTGCCGCCAGGCGGGGGGCGCGACAGCCCCAGCATTTT. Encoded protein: CAARRGARQPQHF.

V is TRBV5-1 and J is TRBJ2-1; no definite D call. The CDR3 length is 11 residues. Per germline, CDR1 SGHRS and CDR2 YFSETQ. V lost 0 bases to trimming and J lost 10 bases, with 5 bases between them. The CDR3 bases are TGCGCCAGCAGCTTGGGAGCGGAGCAGTTCTTC. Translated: CASSLGAEQFF.

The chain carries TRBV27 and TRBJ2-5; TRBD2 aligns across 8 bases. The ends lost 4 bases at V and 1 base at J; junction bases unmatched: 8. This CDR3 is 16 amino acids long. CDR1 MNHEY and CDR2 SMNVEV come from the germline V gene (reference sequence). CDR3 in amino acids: CASSSTRGGPQETQYF. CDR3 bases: TGTGCCAGCAGTTCCACCCGGGGGGGGCCCCAAGAGACCCAGTACTTC.

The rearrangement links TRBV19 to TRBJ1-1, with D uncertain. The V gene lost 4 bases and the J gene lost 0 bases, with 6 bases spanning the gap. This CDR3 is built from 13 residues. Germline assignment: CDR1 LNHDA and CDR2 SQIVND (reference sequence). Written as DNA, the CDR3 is TGTGCCAGTAGTAACGAGGTGAACACTGAAGCTTTCTTT. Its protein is CASSNEVNTEAFF.

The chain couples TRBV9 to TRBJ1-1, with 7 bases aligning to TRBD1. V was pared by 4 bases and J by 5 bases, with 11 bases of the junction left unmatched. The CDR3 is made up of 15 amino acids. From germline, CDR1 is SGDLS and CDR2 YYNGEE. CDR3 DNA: TGTGCCAGCAGCCCCAACCAGGGGGGCCTTACTGAAGCTTTCTTT. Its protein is CASSPNQGGLTEAFF.